Below are 24 T cell receptor beta chains sequenced from a single sample in a study of blood T cell repertoires in COVID-19. Method: immunoSEQ multiplex PCR; TCRdb's copy keeps in-frame clones and lacks some. The sample comprises some 96,000 clones, roughly 90% of which are singletons, and about 2.2% rests with the top ten. Sequencing was done on a sample of peripheral blood. Source of these receptors: a man aged 50 or older with active COVID-19.

The chain links TRBV10-2 to TRBJ1-4, with a tentative D call TRBD1 (5 bases). Trimming cost V 6 bases and J 5 bases, with 13 bases left between them. CDR1 and CDR2 from the germline V gene are WSHSY and SAAADI. CDR3 length: 14 amino acids. This CDR3 is CASRDSGINEKLFF. CDR3 coding DNA: TGCGCCAGCAGAGACAGCGGGATAAATGAAAAACTGTTTTTT.

This chain joins TRBV30 and TRBJ2-3; 11 bases are a match to TRBD2. The CDR3 is 14 amino acids. Losses at the gene ends were 5 bases for V and 6 bases for J; bases not matched to a gene: 7. Germline V gene lookup returns CDR1 GTSNPN and CDR2 SVGIG (reference sequence). The CDR3 sequence: CAWYSGRAWDTQYF. For the CDR3, the DNA is TGTGCCTGGTATAGCGGGAGGGCCTGGGATACGCAGTATTTT.

This CDR3 reads CASSPLGRNTIYF. CDR3 nucleotides: TGTGCCAGCAGCCCGCTGGGCCGAAACACCATATATTTT. The V and J genes are TRBV14 and TRBJ1-3; D call uncertain. V was clipped by 4 bases and J by 5 bases, with 9 bases between them. The germline gives CDR1 SGHDN, CDR2 FVKESK. The length of the CDR3 is 13 residues.

The chain combines TRBV3-1 (or the pseudogene TRBV3-2) with TRBJ1-2, with 10 bases aligning to TRBD1. The CDR3 is made up of 15 amino acids. The ends lost 4 bases at V and 6 bases at J; junction bases unmatched: 8. CDR1 is LGHDT, CDR2 YNNKEL, per germline (reference sequence). Here the CDR3 DNA reads TGTGCCAGCAGCCGAACCTTGGGACAGGGGAATGGCTACACCTTC. Translation gives CASSRTLGQGNGYTF.

The chain combines TRBV24-1 with TRBJ2-1; D is undetermined. This CDR3 region has 13 residues. V gave up 5 bases and J gave up 0 bases, with 4 bases separating them. Germline loops: CDR1 KGHDR, CDR2 SFDVKD. The CDR3, as DNA: TGTGCCACCAGTGTGAGCTCCTACAATGAGCAGTTCTTC. As protein: CATSVSSYNEQFF.

V usage is TRBV12-3 or TRBV12-4 and J usage is TRBJ1-4; D possibly corresponds to TRBD1 (6 bases). V shed 7 bases and J shed 4 bases, with 10 bases lying between them. The CDR3 length is 13 residues. Here the CDR3 DNA reads TGTGCCAGCAAAGACAGGCTTAATGAAAAACTGTTTTTT. It specifies CASKDRLNEKLFF.

This clone occurred a few times. The chain links TRBV6-6 to TRBJ1-6; 8 bases are a match to TRBD1. CDR1 MNHNY and CDR2 SVGAGI come from the germline V gene (reference sequence). The trim removed 6 bases at V and 7 bases at J, leaving 8 bases unmatched. CDR3 length equals 15 residues. The CDR3 here is CASRGGQGWNSPLHF. The CDR3 DNA is TGTGCCAGCAGAGGAGGACAGGGTTGGAATTCACCCCTCCACTTT.

The J gene is TRBJ2-1, the V gene TRBV24-1, with D perhaps TRBD2 (6 bases). Trimming took 6 bases from V and 8 from J, leaving 19 bases between them. The length of the CDR3 is 15 residues. CDR1 is KGHDR and CDR2 is SFDVKD in the germline V gene. The CDR3 bases are TGTGCCACCAGTTCGACTAGTTGGACGACTCATGAGCAGTTCTTC. Protein: CATSSTSWTTHEQFF.

The CDR3 DNA reads TGTGCCACCATTCGGACAGGGAGCTACGAGCAGTACGTC. Its protein is CATIRTGSYEQYV. The gene calls are TRBV28 and TRBJ2-7, with 8 bases that match TRBD1. The V segment lost 10 bases and the J segment 3 bases; nucleotides outside the gene matches: 8. In germline, CDR1 is MDHEN, CDR2 SYDVKM. The CDR3 sequence is 13 residues long.

The chain links TRBV11-2 to TRBJ1-1; no firm D call. Trimming shortened V by 0 bases and J by 2 bases, and 10 bases separated the two germline ends. The CDR3 has 15 amino acids. From germline, CDR1 is SGHAT and CDR2 FQNNGV. CDR3 coding DNA: TGTGCCAGCAGCTTAGATACTTTAGTCAACACTGAAGCTTTCTTT. It yields the protein CASSLDTLVNTEAFF.

The chain combines TRBV27 with TRBJ2-7, with D possibly matching TRBD2 (6 bases). The CDR3 runs 14 residues. V gave up 3 bases and J gave up 1 base, with 10 bases separating them. From germline, CDR1 is MNHEY and CDR2 SMNVEV (reference sequence). The CDR3 here is CASSFLGRSYEQYF. The CDR3 bases are TGTGCCAGCAGTTTTCTAGGGAGGTCCTACGAGCAGTACTTC.

The chain couples TRBV6-5 to TRBJ2-3; maybe TRBD2 (6 bases). Trimming shortened V by 5 bases and J by 1 base, and 13 bases separated the two germline ends. CDR3 length: 15 amino acids. Germline V gives CDR1 MNHEY, CDR2 SVGAGI. CDR3 DNA: TGTGCCAGCAGTCCAACCATAGCGGGCACAGATACGCAGTATTTT. It is translated as CASSPTIAGTDTQYF.

The chain employs TRBV15 and TRBJ2-3; 12 bases map to TRBD2. The V gene end was trimmed by 4 bases and the J gene end by 8 bases; junction bases not matched to a gene: 10. Germline V gives CDR1 LNHNV, CDR2 YYDKDF (reference sequence). The CDR3 consists of 16 residues. The CDR3 is CATSMTLAGGFGTQYF. Written as DNA, the CDR3 is TGTGCCACCAGCATGACTCTAGCGGGGGGGTTTGGTACGCAGTATTTT.

The chain uses TRBV13 and TRBJ2-3; 8 bases agree with TRBD2. J lost 2 bases, V lost 6 bases, and 4 bases had no gene match. This CDR3 spans 14 amino acids. From germline, CDR1 is PRHDT and CDR2 FYEKMQ (reference sequence). CDR3 loop: CASRGGGLTDTQYF. CDR3 DNA sequence: TGTGCCAGCAGAGGCGGGGGGCTCACAGATACGCAGTATTTT.

This clone was picked up a small number of times. The rearrangement links TRBV4-1 to TRBJ2-1, with 8 positions matching TRBD2. This CDR3 is 16 amino acids long. CDR1 is MGHRA and CDR2 is YSYEKL in the germline V gene. Trimming took 0 bases from V and 8 from J; bases not matched to a gene: 9. The CDR3 sequence is CASSQDGSGIVYEQFF. CDR3 nucleotides: TGCGCCAGCAGCCAAGACGGTAGCGGGATAGTTTATGAGCAGTTCTTC.

The chain joins TRBV12-2 to TRBJ1-3. TRBV12-2 is a recognized pseudogene. There are 15 residues in the CDR3. Here the CDR3 reads CASRPREAAGNTIYF. CDR3 coding DNA: TGTGCAAGTCGCCCCAGGGAGGCAGCTGGAAACACCATATATTTT.

This clone appeared once. The V and J genes are TRBV5-4 and TRBJ2-3; TRBD2 matches at 11 bases. Germline V gene lookup returns CDR1 SGHNT and CDR2 YYREEE (reference sequence). Trimming cost V 2 bases and J 5 bases; bases outside gene matches: 10. The CDR3 sequence is 17 residues long. The CDR3 loop reads CASSFKGLAGSGDTQYF. The CDR3 region has the DNA TGTGCCAGCAGCTTTAAAGGACTAGCGGGCTCCGGAGATACGCAGTATTTT.

The chain is built from TRBV25-1 and TRBJ2-5; D is unclear. V was clipped by 3 bases and J by 2 bases, with 13 bases between them. The CDR3 is 15 residues long. CDR1 MGHDK and CDR2 SYGVNS come from the germline V gene. CDR3 nucleotides: TGTGCCAGCAGTGACGCCAGAACCGCTCAAGAGACCCAGTACTTC. Its translation: CASSDARTAQETQYF.

The chain combines TRBV2 with TRBJ1-4; a possible D gene is TRBD1 (5 bases). The germline gives CDR1 SNHLY, CDR2 FYNNEI. CDR3 length equals 15 residues. Trimming pared 1 base from V and 5 bases from J, leaving 11 bases between. The CDR3 spells CASSEEGVGNEKLFF. Written as DNA, the CDR3 is TGTGCCAGCAGTGAAGAAGGGGTGGGAAATGAAAAACTGTTTTTT. Full variable domain (rest looked up from reference TRBV2 and TRBJ1-4): EPEVTQTPSHQVTQMGQEVILRCVPISNHLYFYWYRQILGQKVEFLVSFYNNEISEKSEIFDDQFSVERPDGSNFTLKIRSTKLEDSAMYFCASSEEGVGNEKLFFGSGTQLSVL.

V is TRBV15 and J is TRBJ1-5, with no clear D. The CDR3 contains 16 residues. The germline gives CDR1 LNHNV, CDR2 YYDKDF (reference sequence). Trimming cost V 6 bases and J 2 bases, with 17 bases left between them. The CDR3 region is CATSTVWAIGNQPQHF. CDR3 bases: TGTGCCACCAGTACCGTGTGGGCCATCGGCAATCAGCCCCAGCATTTT.

V and J are TRBV5-4 and TRBJ1-1, with a tentative D call TRBD1 (6 bases). Germline values: CDR1 SGHNT, CDR2 YYREEE (reference sequence). The CDR3 contains 15 residues. The V and J ends lost 3 bases and 6 bases respectively, with 18 bases between them. DNA for the CDR3: TGTGCCAGCAGCTCCAAAGACAGGCCCGCCCCTGAAGCTTTCTTT. Protein product: CASSSKDRPAPEAFF.

The rearrangement joins TRBV29-1 to TRBJ2-5; 8 bases match TRBD2. Germline loops: CDR1 SQVTM, CDR2 ANQGSEA. This CDR3 has 15 residues. J lost 1 base, V lost 6 bases, and 10 bases had no gene match. CDR3 in amino acids: CSVTGTSGVQETQYF. CDR3 in DNA: TGCAGCGTCACCGGTACTAGCGGAGTCCAAGAGACCCAGTACTTC.

This sequence joins TRBV11-2 and TRBJ1-1, with 9 nucleotides matching TRBD1. This CDR3 contains 15 residues. J lost 1 base, V lost 1 base, and 1 base had no gene match. Germline values: CDR1 SGHAT, CDR2 FQNNGV. This chain's CDR3 is CASSLGTGANTEAFF. Here the CDR3 DNA reads TGTGCCAGCAGCTTAGGGACAGGGGCGAACACTGAAGCTTTCTTT.

The genes are TRBV5-1 and TRBJ2-3, with 9 bases aligning to TRBD1. Germline trimming cut 3 bases from V and 3 bases from J; bases unmatched to any gene: 8. CDR3 length: 16 residues. Per the germline V gene, CDR1 is SGHRS and CDR2 is YFSETQ. The CDR3: CASSWRGQGSTDTQYF. The CDR3 bases are TGCGCCAGCAGCTGGCGGGGACAGGGCTCGACAGATACGCAGTATTTT.